The rows below give T cell receptor beta chains drawn from one sample of a study of blood T cell repertoires in COVID-19. The repertoire was sequenced with immunoSEQ multiplex PCR; TCRdb's copy has only in-frame clones and lacks some. The table records 500,000 to 600,000 clones, roughly 91% of them present only once. Sequenced sample: peripheral blood. The receptors come from a woman aged 50 to 60 with COVID-19, enrolled during active disease. CDR3s include the opening cysteine and the closing phenylalanine or tryptophan. D genes are given only for firm matches. Only some rows state a clone size, as once, few, many or a class for expanded clones.

d_call: NA; v_call: TRBV29-1; clone_size: NA; j_call: TRBJ2-1; cdr3_aa: CSVDHPNYEQFF; cdr3_nt: TGCAGCGTTGATCATCCGAACTATGAGCAGTTCTTC
d_call: NA; v_call: TRBV19; clone_size: NA; j_call: TRBJ2-3; cdr3_aa: CASSPRQGRTDTQYF; cdr3_nt: TGTGCCAGTAGTCCCCGGCAGGGTAGGACAGATACGCAGTATTTT
d_call: TRBD1; v_call: TRBV2; clone_size: NA; j_call: TRBJ2-7; cdr3_aa: CASSEASDRVVYEQYF; cdr3_nt: TGTGCCAGCAGTGAAGCTTCGGACAGGGTAGTCTACGAGCAGTACTTC
d_call: NA; v_call: TRBV6-5; clone_size: NA; j_call: TRBJ1-1; cdr3_aa: CASSYRGSDTEAFF; cdr3_nt: TGTGCCAGCAGTTACAGGGGTTCGGACACTGAAGCTTTCTTT
d_call: TRBD1; v_call: TRBV2; clone_size: NA; j_call: TRBJ1-4; cdr3_aa: CASSRDRETNEKLFF; cdr3_nt: TGTGCCAGCAGTCGGGACAGGGAGACTAATGAAAAACTGTTTTTT
d_call: NA; v_call: TRBV28; clone_size: NA; j_call: TRBJ2-1; cdr3_aa: CASSSTGLLNYNEQFF; cdr3_nt: TGTGCCAGCAGTTCGACGGGACTCCTTAATTACAATGAGCAGTTCTTC
d_call: TRBD1; v_call: TRBV12-3/TRBV12-4; clone_size: NA; j_call: TRBJ1-1; cdr3_aa: CASSTGVRDEAFF; cdr3_nt: TGTGCCAGCAGTACAGGGGTAAGGGATGAAGCTTTCTTT
d_call: TRBD2; v_call: TRBV9; clone_size: NA; j_call: TRBJ2-2; cdr3_aa: CASSPLAGATGELFF; cdr3_nt: TGTGCCAGCAGCCCCCTAGCGGGGGCGACCGGGGAGCTGTTTTTT
d_call: NA; v_call: TRBV5-1; clone_size: NA; j_call: TRBJ2-2; cdr3_aa: CASSLFSTTGELFF; cdr3_nt: TGCGCCAGCAGCTTGTTCAGTACCACCGGGGAGCTGTTTTTT
d_call: NA; v_call: TRBV6-5; clone_size: NA; j_call: TRBJ2-7; cdr3_aa: CASPQGYEQYF; cdr3_nt: TGTGCCAGCCCCCAGGGGTACGAGCAGTACTTC
d_call: NA; v_call: TRBV2; clone_size: NA; j_call: TRBJ2-5; cdr3_aa: CASSRSRTRQETQYF; cdr3_nt: TGTGCCAGCTCCCGGAGCCGGACAAGGCAAGAGACCCAGTACTTC
d_call: NA; v_call: TRBV19; clone_size: NA; j_call: TRBJ2-1; cdr3_aa: CASSRPAGGNTNEQFF; cdr3_nt: TGTGCCAGTAGCCGCCCGGCAGGAGGAAACACGAATGAGCAGTTCTTC
d_call: NA; v_call: TRBV12-3/TRBV12-4; clone_size: NA; j_call: TRBJ1-1; cdr3_aa: CASSLGTATEAFF; cdr3_nt: TGTGCCAGCAGTTTAGGGACAGCCACTGAAGCTTTCTTT
d_call: NA; v_call: TRBV20-1; clone_size: NA; j_call: TRBJ1-4; cdr3_aa: CSASTRQGEKLFF; cdr3_nt: TGCAGTGCTAGTACTCGGCAGGGGGAAAAACTGTTTTTT
d_call: NA; v_call: TRBV7-9; clone_size: NA; j_call: TRBJ1-1; cdr3_aa: CASSQAGFTEAFF; cdr3_nt: TGTGCCAGCAGCCAGGCGGGTTTCACTGAAGCTTTCTTT
d_call: TRBD1; v_call: TRBV9; clone_size: once; j_call: TRBJ2-1; cdr3_aa: CASSSRGAGGRLYNEQFF; cdr3_nt: TGTGCCAGCAGCTCCCGAGGGGCAGGGGGCCGCCTGTACAATGAGCAGTTCTTC
d_call: NA; v_call: TRBV7-9; clone_size: few; j_call: TRBJ2-5; cdr3_aa: CASSSYGETQYF; cdr3_nt: TGTGCCAGCAGCTCCTACGGGGAGACCCAGTACTTC
d_call: NA; v_call: TRBV14; clone_size: NA; j_call: TRBJ2-5; cdr3_aa: CASSQDRVAQYF; cdr3_nt: TGTGCCAGCAGCCAAGATCGTGTAGCCCAGTACTTC
d_call: TRBD1; v_call: TRBV2; clone_size: NA; j_call: TRBJ2-7; cdr3_aa: CASNPWDRLYEQYF; cdr3_nt: TGTGCCAGCAACCCGTGGGACAGGCTCTACGAGCAGTACTTC
d_call: TRBD1; v_call: TRBV9; clone_size: NA; j_call: TRBJ1-2; cdr3_aa: CASSAGQGLYGYTF; cdr3_nt: TGTGCCAGCAGCGCGGGACAGGGTCTCTATGGCTACACCTTC
d_call: NA; v_call: TRBV4-1; clone_size: NA; j_call: TRBJ1-1; cdr3_aa: CASSHPRTDLNTEAFF; cdr3_nt: TGCGCCAGCAGCCATCCGAGGACAGATTTGAACACTGAAGCTTTCTTT
d_call: NA; v_call: TRBV2; clone_size: NA; j_call: TRBJ1-5; cdr3_aa: CASSVAVGEPQHF; cdr3_nt: TGTGCCAGCAGTGTCGCGGTAGGAGAGCCCCAGCATTTT
d_call: TRBD1; v_call: TRBV3-1/TRBV3-2; clone_size: NA; j_call: TRBJ2-7; cdr3_aa: CASSLPGQGSYEQYF; cdr3_nt: TGTGCCAGCAGCCTCCCGGGACAGGGGTCCTACGAGCAGTACTTC
d_call: NA; v_call: TRBV4-1; clone_size: once; j_call: TRBJ1-1; cdr3_aa: CASSPRENTEAFF; cdr3_nt: TGCGCCAGCAGCCCTCGGGAGAACACTGAAGCTTTCTTT
d_call: TRBD1; v_call: TRBV9; clone_size: NA; j_call: TRBJ2-6; cdr3_aa: CASSVGTQGVSSGANVLTF; cdr3_nt: TGTGCCAGCAGCGTAGGCACACAGGGGGTCTCCTCTGGGGCCAACGTCCTGACTTTC
d_call: TRBD1; v_call: TRBV9; clone_size: few; j_call: TRBJ1-6; cdr3_aa: CASSAPGTDNSPLHF; cdr3_nt: TGTGCCAGCAGCGCCCCCGGGACAGATAATTCACCCCTCCACTTT
d_call: TRBD2; v_call: TRBV7-9; clone_size: NA; j_call: TRBJ2-1; cdr3_aa: CASSLALAGDNEQFF; cdr3_nt: TGTGCCAGCAGCTTAGCTCTAGCGGGGGACAATGAGCAGTTCTTC
d_call: NA; v_call: TRBV12-5; clone_size: NA; j_call: TRBJ1-1; cdr3_aa: CASGLGGATEAFF; cdr3_nt: TGTGCTAGTGGTTTAGGGGGGGCCACTGAAGCTTTCTTT
d_call: TRBD1; v_call: TRBV4-1; clone_size: NA; j_call: TRBJ1-1; cdr3_aa: CASSQATGGAFF; cdr3_nt: TGCGCCAGCAGCCAAGCGACAGGGGGAGCTTTCTTT
d_call: TRBD1; v_call: TRBV25-1; clone_size: NA; j_call: TRBJ1-5; cdr3_aa: CASSERSGGQPQHF; cdr3_nt: TGTGCCAGCAGTGAAAGGTCAGGGGGTCAGCCCCAGCATTTT
d_call: NA; v_call: TRBV6-5; clone_size: NA; j_call: TRBJ1-2; cdr3_aa: CASRNPGHNYGYTF; cdr3_nt: TGTGCCAGCCGTAATCCAGGTCATAACTATGGCTACACCTTC